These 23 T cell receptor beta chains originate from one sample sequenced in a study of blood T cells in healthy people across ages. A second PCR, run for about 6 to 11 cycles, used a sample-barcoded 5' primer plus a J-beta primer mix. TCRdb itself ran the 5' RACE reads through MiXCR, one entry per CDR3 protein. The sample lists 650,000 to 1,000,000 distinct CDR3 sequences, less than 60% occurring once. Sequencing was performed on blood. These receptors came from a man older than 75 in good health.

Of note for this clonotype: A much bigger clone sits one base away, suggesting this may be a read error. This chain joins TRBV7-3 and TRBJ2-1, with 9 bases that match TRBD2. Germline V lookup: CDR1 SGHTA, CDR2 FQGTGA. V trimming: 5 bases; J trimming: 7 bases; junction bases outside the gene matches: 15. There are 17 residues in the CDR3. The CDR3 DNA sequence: TGTGCCAGCAGCCTCGCGCCGCCTGCGGGAGGGCTGAATGAGCAGTTCTTC. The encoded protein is CASSLAPPAGGLNEQFF.

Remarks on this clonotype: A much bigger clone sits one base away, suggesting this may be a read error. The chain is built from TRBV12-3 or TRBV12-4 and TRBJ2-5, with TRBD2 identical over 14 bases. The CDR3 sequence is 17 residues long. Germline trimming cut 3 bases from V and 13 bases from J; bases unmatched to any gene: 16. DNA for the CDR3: TGTGCCAGCAGTTTCACGGGACTAGCGGGAGCCCCCTACGAGCTGTACTTC. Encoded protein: CASSFTGLAGAPYELYF.

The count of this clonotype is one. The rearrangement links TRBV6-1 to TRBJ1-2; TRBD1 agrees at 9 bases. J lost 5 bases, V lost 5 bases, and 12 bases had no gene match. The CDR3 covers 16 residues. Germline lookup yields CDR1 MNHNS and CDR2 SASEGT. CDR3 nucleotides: TGTGCCAGCAGTTTTTCTTCCCGGGACAGGGTATATGGCTACACCTTC. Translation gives CASSFSSRDRVYGYTF.

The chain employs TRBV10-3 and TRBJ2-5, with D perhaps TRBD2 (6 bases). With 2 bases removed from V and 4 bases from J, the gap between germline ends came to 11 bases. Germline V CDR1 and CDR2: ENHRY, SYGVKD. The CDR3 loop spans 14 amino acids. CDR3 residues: CAISERGAVETQYF. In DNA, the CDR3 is TGTGCCATCAGTGAGCGCGGGGCTGTAGAGACCCAGTACTTC.

The CDR3 region is CATSDLGLGERAEQFF. Here the CDR3 DNA reads TGTGCCACCAGTGATTTGGGACTGGGGGAGAGGGCCGAGCAGTTCTTC. V gene TRBV24-1 combines with J gene TRBJ2-1, with D perhaps assigned TRBD1 or TRBD2 (5 bases each). Between the trimmed V and J ends, which lost 0 bases and 10 bases, there was a span of 18 bases. The CDR3 runs 16 residues. CDR1 and CDR2 (germline): KGHDR, SFDVKD.

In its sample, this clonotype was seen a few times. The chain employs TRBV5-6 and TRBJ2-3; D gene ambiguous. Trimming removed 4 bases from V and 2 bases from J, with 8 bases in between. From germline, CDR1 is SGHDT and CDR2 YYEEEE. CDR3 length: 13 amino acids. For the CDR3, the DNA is TGTGCCAGCAGCGTGTACCTCACAGATACGCAGTATTTT. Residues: CASSVYLTDTQYF.

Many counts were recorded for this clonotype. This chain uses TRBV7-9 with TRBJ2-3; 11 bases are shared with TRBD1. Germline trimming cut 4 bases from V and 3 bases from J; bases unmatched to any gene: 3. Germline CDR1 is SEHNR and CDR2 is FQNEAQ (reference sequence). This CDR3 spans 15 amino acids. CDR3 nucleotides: TGTGCCAGCAGCTCGGGACAGGGGGAGACAGATACGCAGTATTTT. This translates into CASSSGQGETDTQYF.

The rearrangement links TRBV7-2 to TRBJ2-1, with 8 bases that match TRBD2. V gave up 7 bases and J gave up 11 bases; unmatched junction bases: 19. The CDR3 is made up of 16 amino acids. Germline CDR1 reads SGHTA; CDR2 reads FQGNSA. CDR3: CASTPLRGAGENQQFF. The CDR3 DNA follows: TGTGCCAGCACTCCCCTCCGGGGAGCGGGAGAGAATCAGCAGTTCTTC. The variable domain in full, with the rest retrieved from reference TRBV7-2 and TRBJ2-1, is GAGVSQSPSNKVTEKGKDVELRCDPISGHTALYWYRQSLGQGLEFLIYFQGNSAPDKSGLPSDRFSAERTGGSVSTLTIQRTQQEDSAVYLCASTPLRGAGENQQFFGPGTRLTVL.

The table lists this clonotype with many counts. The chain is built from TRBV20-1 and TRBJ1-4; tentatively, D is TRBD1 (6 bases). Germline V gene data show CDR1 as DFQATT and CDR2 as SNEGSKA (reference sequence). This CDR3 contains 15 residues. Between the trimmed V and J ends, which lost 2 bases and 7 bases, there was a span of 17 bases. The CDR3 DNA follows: TGCAGTGCTAGATCCGGCACAGGGTTGAGTGAAAAACTGTTTTTT. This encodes CSARSGTGLSEKLFF.

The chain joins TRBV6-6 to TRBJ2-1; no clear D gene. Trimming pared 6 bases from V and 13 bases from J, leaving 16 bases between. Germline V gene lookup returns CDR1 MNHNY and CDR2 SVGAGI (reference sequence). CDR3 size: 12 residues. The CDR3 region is CASSPSAETQFF. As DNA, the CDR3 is TGTGCCAGCAGCCCCAGCGCCGAGACCCAGTTCTTC.

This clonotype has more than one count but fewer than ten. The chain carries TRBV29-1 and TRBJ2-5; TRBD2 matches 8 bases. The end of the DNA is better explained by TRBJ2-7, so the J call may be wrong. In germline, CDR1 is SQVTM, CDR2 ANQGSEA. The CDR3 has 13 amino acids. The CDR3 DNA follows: TGCAGCGCCCGGGGGGGATTGAGCGACGAGCAGTACTTC. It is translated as CSARGGLSDEQYF.

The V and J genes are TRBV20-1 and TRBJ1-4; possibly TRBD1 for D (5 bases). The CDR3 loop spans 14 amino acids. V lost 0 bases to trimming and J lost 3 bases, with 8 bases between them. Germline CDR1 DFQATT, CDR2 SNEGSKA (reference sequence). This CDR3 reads CSARDQGPNEKLFF. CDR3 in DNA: TGCAGTGCTAGAGATCAGGGCCCTAATGAAAAACTGTTTTTT.

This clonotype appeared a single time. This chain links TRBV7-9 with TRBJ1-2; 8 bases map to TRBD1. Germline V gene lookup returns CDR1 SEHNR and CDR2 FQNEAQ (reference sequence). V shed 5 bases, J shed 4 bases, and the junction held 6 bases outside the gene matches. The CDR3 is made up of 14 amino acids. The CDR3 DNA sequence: TGTGCCAGCAGCCAACAGGGGGTGATCTATGGCTACACCTTC. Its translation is CASSQQGVIYGYTF.

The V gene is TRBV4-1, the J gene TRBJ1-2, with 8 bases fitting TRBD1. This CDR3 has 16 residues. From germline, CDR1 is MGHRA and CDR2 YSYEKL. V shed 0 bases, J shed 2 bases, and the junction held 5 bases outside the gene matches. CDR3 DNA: TGCGCCAGCAGCCAAGAACGCTACAGGGGGAACTATGGCTACACCTTC. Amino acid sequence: CASSQERYRGNYGYTF.

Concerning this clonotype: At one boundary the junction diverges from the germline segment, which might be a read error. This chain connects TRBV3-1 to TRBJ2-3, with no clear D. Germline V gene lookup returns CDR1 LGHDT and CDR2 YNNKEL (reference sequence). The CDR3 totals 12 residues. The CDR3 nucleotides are TGTGCCAGCAACCAAGTTTCAGATACGCAGTATTTT. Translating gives CASNQVSDTQYF.

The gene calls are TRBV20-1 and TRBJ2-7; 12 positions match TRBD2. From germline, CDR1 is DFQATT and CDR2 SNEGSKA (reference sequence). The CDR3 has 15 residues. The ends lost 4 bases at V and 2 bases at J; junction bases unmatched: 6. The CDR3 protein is CSAILTSGRAYEQYF. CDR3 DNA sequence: TGCAGTGCTATTCTGACTAGCGGGAGAGCCTACGAGCAGTACTTC.

CDR3 in DNA: TGCGCCAGCACCGACCCGGCTCAAAATTCACCCCTCCACTTT. It encodes CASTDPAQNSPLHF. The rearrangement uses TRBV5-1 and TRBJ1-6; D is unclear. The germline CDR1 and CDR2 sequences are SGHRS and YFSETQ. V shed 6 bases and J shed 7 bases, with 14 bases lying between them. The CDR3 runs 14 residues.

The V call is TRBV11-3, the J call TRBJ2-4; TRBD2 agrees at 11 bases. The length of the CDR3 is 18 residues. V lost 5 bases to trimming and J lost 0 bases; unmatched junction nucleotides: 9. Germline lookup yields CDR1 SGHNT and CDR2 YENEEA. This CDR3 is CASSPTSGVVGAKNIQYF. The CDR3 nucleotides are TGTGCCAGCAGCCCGACTAGCGGGGTGGTCGGAGCCAAAAACATTCAGTACTTC.

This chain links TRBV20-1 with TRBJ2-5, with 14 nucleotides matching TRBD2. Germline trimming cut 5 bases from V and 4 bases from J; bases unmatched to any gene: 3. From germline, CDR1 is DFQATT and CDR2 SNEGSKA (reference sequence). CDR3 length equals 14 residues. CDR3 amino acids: CSAGLAGGGETQYF. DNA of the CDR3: TGCAGTGCTGGACTAGCGGGAGGTGGAGAGACCCAGTACTTC.

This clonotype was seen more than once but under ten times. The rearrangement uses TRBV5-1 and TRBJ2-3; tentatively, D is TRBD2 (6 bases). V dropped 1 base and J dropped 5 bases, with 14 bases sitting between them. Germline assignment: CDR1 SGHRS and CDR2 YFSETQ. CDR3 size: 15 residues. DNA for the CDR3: TGCGCCAGCAGCTTGTCCCACGGGAGTCGAGATACGCAGTATTTT. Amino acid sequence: CASSLSHGSRDTQYF.

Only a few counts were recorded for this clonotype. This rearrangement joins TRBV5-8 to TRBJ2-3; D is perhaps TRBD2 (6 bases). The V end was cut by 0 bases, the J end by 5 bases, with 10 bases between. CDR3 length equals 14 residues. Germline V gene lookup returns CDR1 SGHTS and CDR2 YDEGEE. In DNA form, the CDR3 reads TGTGCCAGCAGCTTGGCGGGAGATAAAGATACGCAGTATTTT. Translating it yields CASSLAGDKDTQYF. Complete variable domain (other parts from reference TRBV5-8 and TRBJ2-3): EAGVTQSPTHLIKTRGQQATLRCSPISGHTSVYWYQQALGLGLQFLLWYDEGEERNRGNFPPRFSGRQFPNYSSELNVNALELEDSALYLCASSLAGDKDTQYFGPGTRLTVL.

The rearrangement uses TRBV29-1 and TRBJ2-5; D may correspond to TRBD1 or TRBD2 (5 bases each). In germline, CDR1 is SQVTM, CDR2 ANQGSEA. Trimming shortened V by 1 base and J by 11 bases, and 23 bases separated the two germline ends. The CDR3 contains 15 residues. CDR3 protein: CSVEGAGTRQNEQYF. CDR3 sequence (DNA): TGCAGCGTTGAAGGGGCCGGGACCCGTCAAAATGAGCAGTACTTC.

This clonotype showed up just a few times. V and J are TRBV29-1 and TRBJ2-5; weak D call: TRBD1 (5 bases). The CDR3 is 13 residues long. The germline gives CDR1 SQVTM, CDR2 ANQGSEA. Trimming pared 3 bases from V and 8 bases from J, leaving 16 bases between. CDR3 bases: TGCAGCGTTGACCCGACAGTTGTTGAAACCCAGTACTTC. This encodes CSVDPTVVETQYF.